The sequence of this T cell receptor beta chain was determined in a study of beta chain features in type 1 diabetes. Study-wide findings and caveats: TCRB CDR3s were moderately but significantly shorter in Type 1 diabetes patients in all four CD4+ subsets.

Expressed TCRB transcripts got sequenced, as all isolated RNA was reverse transcribed. An average of around 3.4 million reads was obtained for naive, central memory and regulatory T cell samples. Assay: immunoSEQ multiplex PCR; the TCRdb copy retains only in-frame clones and omits some. The data contain around 310,000 clones, approximately 13% of them singletons. This clone was recorded a few times. Antigen unknown. Germline trimming cut 2 bases from V and 0 bases from J; bases unmatched to any gene: 4. The CDR3 covers 16 residues. Germline V gene sequence: CDR1 SGHTA, CDR2 FQGTGA. Each of the CD4+ naive, central memory, regulatory and stem cell-like memory populations was sorted via CD45RO/CCR7/CD25/CD127/CD95/CD27.

Sequenced material: naive CD4+ T cells from blood. This rearrangement joins TRBV7-3 to TRBJ2-3; 8 nucleotides match TRBD2. The sequence was obtained from a woman aged 18-29 years with type 1 diabetes. CDR3 region: CASSLAGGASTDTQYF. In DNA, the CDR3 is TGTGCCAGCAGCTTAGCGGGGGGTGCTAGCACAGATACGCAGTATTTT.